This TCR beta chain stems from a study of neurological immune-mediated disorders. Study-level findings and limits: No CDR3 amino acid sequences recurred among expanded clones across subjects, suggesting private repertoires in all groups.

Synthesis of cDNA was accomplished via 5'RACE employing 10-nucleotide random UMIs. The output of every sequencing run, over 170 million TCR-beta sequences, came from 15-18 subjects. In TCRdb, the 5' RACE reads were re-called with MiXCR into one record per CDR3 protein. The table includes about 57,000 distinct CDR3 sequences, about 10% detected once. This clonotype was recorded at least ten times. As yet, its antigen is unknown. Time point specified: longitudinal time-point 1 (baseline). Trimming took off 2 bases at V and 10 bases at J, with 14 bases between the two ends. Germline CDR1 MNHEY, CDR2 SMNVEV (reference sequence). The CDR3 extends over 13 amino acids.

The receptor was isolated from a male donor with HTLV-1-associated myelopathy (HAM/TSP). Sequencing was performed on PBMCs. The J gene is TRBJ1-1, the V gene TRBV27; D not resolved. This CDR3 is CASSLSKAGGAFF. As DNA, the CDR3 is TGTGCCAGCAGTTTAAGTAAGGCAGGAGGAGCTTTCTTT.